The sequence of this T cell receptor (beta chain) was determined in a study of OX40 agonist ivuxolimab in advanced cancers. Looking at the study overall: All patients had ivuxolimab intravenously every 2 weeks at 0.01 to 10 mg/kg.

The CDR3 covers 17 residues. Per germline, CDR1 SGHRS and CDR2 YFSETQ. V gave up 0 bases and J gave up 2 bases; unmatched junction bases: 8. Here immunoSEQ multiplex PCR was the method, and the copy in TCRdb shows in-frame clones only, minus some. The table lists about 64,000 clones, 75% to 90% of them singletons. The chain joins TRBV5-1 to TRBJ2-7, with 10 positions matching TRBD2. This specimen consisted of CD4+ or CD8+ T cells sorted from blood, obtained in a trial of the OX40 agonist ivuxolimab. The TCR originated in an adult with an advanced solid tumor such as melanoma, head and neck, liver or kidney cancer. The CDR3 protein is CASSLGALAGVTYEQYF. The CDR3 nucleotides are TGCGCCAGCAGCTTGGGGGCCCTAGCGGGGGTTACCTACGAGCAGTACTTC.